This entry lists 17 T cell receptor beta chains sequenced from one sample in a study of memory CD4+ T cells and cytomegalovirus serostatus. Assay used: immunoSEQ multiplex PCR; TCRdb lists only in-frame clones, some missing. The sample has some 48,000 clones, under 80% seen once. Single viable CD3+CD4+CD8-CD45RO+ cells were sorted as the memory CD4+ T cells. The sequenced sample was memory CD4+ T cells from blood. Source of these receptors: an adult in good health and CMV-seronegative.

The chain joins TRBV10-3 to TRBJ2-3; TRBD2 aligns across 7 bases. V shed 0 bases, J shed 9 bases, and the junction held 3 bases outside the gene matches. The CDR3 has 13 amino acids. Germline V gene sequence: CDR1 ENHRY, CDR2 SYGVKD. The CDR3 loop is CAISESTSSTQYF. The CDR3, as DNA: TGTGCCATCAGTGAGTCGACTAGCAGCACGCAGTATTTT.

This clone was seen just once. The chain couples TRBV5-4 to TRBJ2-3; weak D call: TRBD2 (6 bases). The CDR3 is 14 residues long. The V gene lost 6 bases and the J gene lost 1 base, with 12 bases spanning the gap. Germline loops: CDR1 SGHNT, CDR2 YYREEE (reference sequence). The CDR3 coding sequence is TGTGCCAGCATGGAGGGAGCTGGCACAGATACGCAGTATTTT. Translating it yields CASMEGAGTDTQYF.

The rearrangement links TRBV5-5 to TRBJ2-3; 8 bases align to TRBD2. Losses at the gene ends were 4 bases for V and 6 bases for J; bases not matched to a gene: 1. CDR1 and CDR2 (germline): SGHKS, YYEKEE (reference sequence). The CDR3 length is 12 residues. CDR3 sequence: CASSGLADTQYF. DNA of the CDR3: TGTGCCAGCAGCGGACTAGCCGATACGCAGTATTTT.

V and J are TRBV4-3 and TRBJ1-4; TRBD1 is a possible D gene (5 bases). V dropped 1 base and J dropped 8 bases, with 14 bases sitting between them. The germline V gene encodes CDR1 LGHNA and CDR2 YSLEER. The CDR3 is made up of 15 amino acids. CDR3 amino acids: CASSQGGEGWEKLFF. The CDR3 nucleotides are TGCGCCAGCAGCCAAGGGGGGGAGGGATGGGAAAAACTGTTTTTT.

The genes are TRBV5-1 and TRBJ2-1; D not resolved. Trimming cost V 4 bases and J 8 bases, with 10 bases left between them. Germline CDR1 reads SGHRS; CDR2 reads YFSETQ. This CDR3 spans 12 amino acids. The chain's CDR3 is CASSQQTDEQFF. The CDR3 DNA is TGCGCCAGCAGCCAACAAACGGATGAGCAGTTCTTC.

This sequence joins TRBV19 and TRBJ2-1; D is ambiguous. Germline lookup yields CDR1 LNHDA and CDR2 SQIVND (reference sequence). The CDR3 consists of 14 residues. The V end lost 4 bases, the J end lost 3 bases, and 10 bases lay between the germline ends. The CDR3 sequence: CASSTIYHYNEQFF. In DNA, the CDR3 is TGTGCCAGTAGTACTATCTACCACTACAATGAGCAGTTCTTC.

The rearrangement joins TRBV5-4 to TRBJ2-7; 7 positions match TRBD2. The CDR3 extends over 15 amino acids. CDR1 SGHNT and CDR2 YYREEE come from the germline V gene (reference sequence). Germline trimming cut 4 bases from V and 2 bases from J; bases unmatched to any gene: 9. The CDR3 DNA reads TGTGCCAGCAGCGGAGGGCAGGGAGGGACCTACGAGCAGTACTTC. Amino acid sequence: CASSGGQGGTYEQYF.

The chain recombines TRBV6-5 with TRBJ1-5; D ambiguous. V was shortened by 8 bases and J by 5 bases, with 10 bases between the two germline ends. CDR1 MNHEY and CDR2 SVGAGI come from the germline V gene. This CDR3 comprises 12 residues. The CDR3 protein is CASGAGDQPQHF. The CDR3 DNA is TGTGCCAGCGGCGCAGGAGATCAGCCCCAGCATTTT.

The rearrangement joins TRBV27 to TRBJ2-1; D possibly corresponds to TRBD2 (6 bases). Looked up from germline, CDR1 is MNHEY and CDR2 is SMNVEV (reference sequence). V lost 6 bases and J lost 2, with 14 bases in between. The CDR3 covers 15 residues. The CDR3 reads CASSRVEGTYNEQFF. CDR3 DNA: TGTGCCAGCAGCCGGGTGGAGGGCACCTACAATGAGCAGTTCTTC.

The chain recombines TRBV5-4 with TRBJ2-4; D possibly corresponds to TRBD1 (6 bases). V was shortened by 6 bases and J by 1 base, with 11 bases between the two germline ends. Germline-derived CDR1 and CDR2 are SGHNT and YYREEE (reference sequence). CDR3 length: 14 amino acids. The chain's CDR3 is CASTDQGAKNIQYF. CDR3 DNA sequence: TGTGCCAGCACCGACCAGGGGGCCAAAAACATTCAGTACTTC.

The chain employs TRBV7-7 and TRBJ2-3; the match to TRBD1 covers 8 bases. Germline loops: CDR1 SSHAT, CDR2 FNYEAQ (reference sequence). This CDR3 has 14 residues. V shed 4 bases and J 4 bases; nucleotides not matched to a gene: 4. The CDR3 bases are TGTGCCAGCAGCTCCGGACAGGGCGCAGATACGCAGTATTTT. Translated: CASSSGQGADTQYF.

This chain links TRBV18 with TRBJ2-2; D gene ambiguous. The V gene's germline CDR1 is KGHSH and CDR2 LQKENI. The CDR3 extends over 15 amino acids. Trimming removed 4 bases from V and 1 base from J, with 10 bases in between. This CDR3 is CASSQTGQNTGELFF. DNA of the CDR3: TGTGCCAGCTCACAGACGGGCCAGAACACCGGGGAGCTGTTTTTT.

The chain recombines TRBV10-3 with TRBJ2-5; tentatively, D is TRBD1 or TRBD2 (5 bases each). Germline CDR1 and CDR2: ENHRY and SYGVKD. The germline V and J ends were trimmed by 3 bases and 1 base, with 15 bases remaining between them. The CDR3 is made up of 16 amino acids. CDR3 amino acids: CAISDPGAALQETQYF. The CDR3, as DNA: TGTGCCATCAGTGACCCCGGGGCCGCCCTCCAAGAGACCCAGTACTTC.

As to this clone: A much larger clone is a single base away; this may be a read error. Other nucleotide sequences in the sample specify the same CDR3. The chain has TRBV4-1 and TRBJ1-2; 9 nucleotides align to TRBD1. The V gene's germline CDR1 is MGHRA and CDR2 YSYEKL. V shed 1 base and J 1 base; nucleotides not matched to a gene: 4. The CDR3 loop spans 16 amino acids. For the CDR3, the DNA is TGCGCCAGCAGCCAAGCTGGGACAGGGAGTAACTATGGCTACACCTTC. Residues: CASSQAGTGSNYGYTF.

This clone was recorded only once. Here the CDR3 reads CASRVRGEGQPQHF. DNA of the CDR3: TGTGCCAGCAGGGTCAGAGGGGAAGGTCAGCCCCAGCATTTT. The chain carries TRBV27 and TRBJ1-5; TRBD1 is a possible D gene (5 bases). Deletions cut 6 bases from V and 6 bases from J, with 15 bases between. Germline CDR1 is MNHEY and CDR2 is SMNVEV (reference sequence). The CDR3 runs to 14 residues.

The chain is built from TRBV4-1 and TRBJ1-5; TRBD1 is a possible D gene (6 bases). The CDR3 is 16 residues long. Germline V gene data show CDR1 as MGHRA and CDR2 as YSYEKL. V gave up 3 bases and J gave up 7 bases, with 19 bases separating them. This CDR3 is CASSQATGQGGQPQHF. In DNA, the CDR3 is TGCGCCAGCAGCCAGGCAACAGGGCAGGGTGGACAGCCCCAGCATTTT.

The genes are TRBV15 and TRBJ2-2, with D possibly being TRBD1 (5 bases). Germline CDR1 reads LNHNV; CDR2 reads YYDKDF (reference sequence). The CDR3 spans 16 residues. V was pared by 1 base and J by 0 bases, with 9 bases between. The CDR3 reads CATSRGGASNTGELFF. The CDR3 nucleotides are TGTGCCACCAGCAGAGGTGGGGCCTCGAACACCGGGGAGCTGTTTTTT.